The T cell receptor beta chain described here comes from a study of tumor-infiltrating lymphocytes in localized non-small cell lung cancer (dated by TCRdb to the early 2020s). General notes on the study: The cohort included patients whose samples were collected after neoadjuvant chemotherapy, as well as both smokers and never-smokers and several histologies. The same patients underwent several integrated assays, with TCR sequencing performed together with flow cytometry, multiplex immunofluorescence, RNA-seq, exome sequencing and proteomics. For roughly 55 patients, immunoSEQ T-cell fraction was compared between paired tumor and uninvolved lung. The overall ICON cohort was composed of around 150 surgical patients with localized non-small cell lung cancer whose tumors were resected. Each patient provided resected tumor tissue plus uninvolved lung tissue from the same patient, with the uninvolved lung tissue described as non-adjacent to the tumor.

The T-cell fraction in tumor and uninvolved lung tissue was provided by TCR sequencing with the immunoSEQ assay. On the authors' methods: In the survival analysis, patients were divided into a high T-cell fraction group (upper tertile) and a low T-cell fraction group (lower two tertiles), and the two groups were compared using a log-rank test. A signed-rank test was used to check for differences in T-cell fraction between paired tumor and uninvolved lung. In its TCRdb copy, this immuneACCESS table keeps in-frame sequences only and misses some clones. Where compared with another copy, unresolved V genes explain less than half of these, and the others have no known cause. The V and J calls and clone size are taken from that table; D and trimming were inferred from the DNA. For this sample there are over 10,000 clones; 80% to 85% appear just once. Jointly, the top ten make up around 10% of the sample.

Enrollment in ICON was initiated in the first half of 2016, and the last patient was enrolled in 2018. In a subcohort of 65 to 85 patients, fresh tumor and matched uninvolved tissue were collected for in-depth immune analyses, with TCR sequencing among those analyses. DNA for TCR sequencing was isolated from bulk tissue, and no cell sorting was done. The full study reports these points: Consistent with immunofluorescence CD3 counts, TCRbeta sequencing supported greater T cell infiltration in tumors than in uninvolved lung tissue. Because different assays used different pieces of the same tissue, intratumor heterogeneity could not be separated from technical variation. Assay coverage varied across patients depending on available tissue quantity, so only a subset of the cohort had TCR sequencing. TCR-derived T-cell fraction did not differ between the flow cytometry-defined immunotypes IM1 (good prognosis) and IM2 (poor prognosis).

Looking up the germline V gene yields CDR1 SGHRS and CDR2 YFSETQ. Taken from cysteine to phenylalanine, the CDR3 has 15 residues. CDR3 DNA is the only sequence kept; it has 45 bases, read in frame from the first base. V is shortened by 4 bases, J by 4 bases, and the region joining them spans 16 bases. On this clone: Its antigen specificity is not known. Per-nucleotide qualities are absent, and no much larger clonotype sits a single base away.

Sequenced sample: uninvolved lung tissue not adjacent to the tumor. This clonotype was sampled from a human donor with non-small cell lung cancer. This sequence uses TRBV5-1 and TRBJ2-3, with a tentative D gene TRBD1 over 6 matching bases. The DNA sequence is given as TGCGCCAGCAGCGTACAGGGTTTTAGTCCAGATACGCAGTATTTT. Its product reads: CASSVQGFSPDTQYF.